Following are 26 T cell receptor beta chains from one sample sequenced in a study. TCRdb reprocessed the 5' RACE reads with MiXCR, giving one entry per CDR3 protein. The sample carries roughly 55,000 distinct CDR3 sequences, over 20% recorded once. The material sequenced was tumor-infiltrating naive CD4+ T cells sorted from the breast tumor. Subset: naive CD4+ T cells, CD4+CD45RA+CD25-. Receptors were obtained from a female donor with breast cancer.

Remarks on this clonotype: Possible read error: a much larger clone is one base away. The chain employs TRBV20-1 and TRBJ1-5; D unresolved. Germline V gene lookup returns CDR1 DFQATT and CDR2 SNEGSKA (reference sequence). Trimming removed 5 bases at V and 0 bases at J, with 8 bases between. The CDR3 is 13 amino acids. The CDR3 here is CSAGWGSNQPQHF. The CDR3 nucleotides are TGCAGTGCTGGCTGGGGTAGCAATCAGCCCCAGCATTTT.

This clonotype was recorded at least ten times. V usage is TRBV10-3 and J usage is TRBJ2-7; TRBD1 agrees at 7 bases. The CDR3 totals 14 residues. CDR1 and CDR2 (germline): ENHRY, SYGVKD. The V segment lost 0 bases and the J segment 5 bases; nucleotides outside the gene matches: 4. The CDR3: CAISESRGRDEQYF. The CDR3 DNA reads TGTGCCATCAGTGAGTCAAGGGGGCGCGACGAGCAGTACTTC.

This clonotype was detected a few times. The CDR3 is CASSLGGGGNQETQYF. The CDR3 bases are TGCGCCAGCAGCTTGGGCGGGGGAGGTAACCAAGAGACCCAGTACTTC. The genes are TRBV5-1 and TRBJ2-5, with TRBD2 matching 7 bases. The germline CDR1 and CDR2 sequences are SGHRS and YFSETQ. Trimming removed 0 bases from V and 0 bases from J; junction bases left unmatched: 5. The CDR3 is made up of 16 amino acids.

This rearrangement joins TRBV6-1 to TRBJ1-1; D might be TRBD1 (6 bases). Between the trimmed V and J ends, which lost 6 bases and 5 bases, there was a span of 13 bases. CDR1 and CDR2 from the germline V gene are MNHNS and SASEGT. This CDR3 has 13 amino acids. The DNA for the CDR3 is TGTGCCAGCAGGCCGAGGGGGTGGACTGAAGCTTTCTTT. Its translation: CASRPRGWTEAFF.

This clonotype was seen ten or more times. V is TRBV29-1 and J is TRBJ1-2; D gene unclear. The CDR3 contains 14 residues. From germline, CDR1 is SQVTM and CDR2 ANQGSEA. The V gene lost 5 bases and the J gene lost 4 bases, with 17 bases spanning the gap. CDR3 in DNA: TGCAGCGTTCCCGACAAGCGAACTAGCTATGGCTACACCTTC. Protein sequence: CSVPDKRTSYGYTF.

The genes are TRBV20-1 and TRBJ1-5; D possibly corresponds to TRBD1 (5 bases). Germline V gene lookup returns CDR1 DFQATT and CDR2 SNEGSKA (reference sequence). The CDR3 spans 14 residues. V lost 2 bases and J 5 bases, leaving 13 bases between the germline ends. Here the CDR3 DNA reads TGCAGTGCTAGACCCTGGGGCCAGTATCAGCCCCAGCATTTT. Encoded protein: CSARPWGQYQPQHF.

As regards this clonotype: This clone may be a read error of a much larger clone one base away. The chain links TRBV4-2 to TRBJ1-1; maybe TRBD1 (5 bases). Germline V CDR1 and CDR2: LGHNA, YNFKEQ. This CDR3 spans 15 amino acids. This chain's CDR3 is CASSQTRVRDSEAFF. Here the CDR3 DNA reads TGCGCCAGCAGCCAAACGAGGGTTCGGGACTCTGAAGCTTTCTTT.

V gene TRBV7-9 combines with J gene TRBJ2-5; 10 bases are a match to TRBD1. CDR3 length: 14 amino acids. Per the germline V gene, CDR1 is SEHNR and CDR2 is FQNEAQ (reference sequence). V gave up 4 bases and J gave up 4 bases; unmatched junction bases: 3. CDR3 residues: CASSSRDRGETQYF. CDR3 sequence (DNA): TGTGCCAGCAGCTCCCGGGACAGGGGAGAGACCCAGTACTTC.

This clonotype was detected only a few times. The rearrangement joins TRBV10-3 to TRBJ2-7; D gene uncertain. CDR3 length: 15 residues. V shed 3 bases and J shed 0 bases, with 12 bases lying between them. In germline, CDR1 is ENHRY, CDR2 SYGVKD. The chain's CDR3 is CAISEGLRSSYEQYF. The CDR3 region has the DNA TGTGCCATCAGTGAAGGGCTGAGGAGCTCCTACGAGCAGTACTTC.

The V call is TRBV13, the J call TRBJ2-3; D not certain. V gave up 3 bases and J gave up 3 bases, with 7 bases separating them. The CDR3 runs to 13 residues. Germline CDR1 is PRHDT and CDR2 is FYEKMQ (reference sequence). The CDR3 reads CASSLIGTDTQYF. DNA of the CDR3: TGTGCCAGCAGCTTGATAGGAACAGATACGCAGTATTTT. The entire variable domain, with the rest obtained from reference TRBV13 and TRBJ2-3, is as follows: AAGVIQSPRHLIKEKRETATLKCYPIPRHDTVYWYQQGPGQDPQFLISFYEKMQSDKGSIPDRFSAQQFSDYHSELNMSSLELGDSALYFCASSLIGTDTQYFGPGTRLTVL.

This clonotype turned up a few times. A read error may explain this, as a much larger clone is one base away. The V and J genes are TRBV5-1 and TRBJ1-1, with D hard to call. V was shortened by 7 bases and J by 0 bases, with 13 bases between the two germline ends. Germline assignment: CDR1 SGHRS and CDR2 YFSETQ. The CDR3 consists of 14 residues. CDR3 DNA: TGCGCCAGCGGCTCTAGCGGCATGAACACTGAAGCTTTCTTT. Translating it yields CASGSSGMNTEAFF.

This chain connects TRBV28 to TRBJ2-1; 7 bases line up with TRBD2. The trim removed 6 bases at V and 4 bases at J, leaving 6 bases unmatched. The CDR3 spans 14 residues. Per germline, CDR1 MDHEN and CDR2 SYDVKM. CDR3 in amino acids: CASSLAELYNEQFF. In nucleotides, the CDR3 is TGTGCCAGCAGCCTAGCGGAGCTTTACAATGAGCAGTTCTTC.

In its sample, this clonotype was seen many times. This chain uses TRBV5-1 with TRBJ2-3, with D unclear. V lost 1 base, J lost 5 bases, and 11 bases lay in between. The V gene's germline CDR1 is SGHRS and CDR2 YFSETQ. There are 14 residues in the CDR3. This CDR3 is CASSLRRSGDTQYF. Here the CDR3 DNA reads TGCGCCAGCAGCTTGAGGCGGTCTGGAGATACGCAGTATTTT.

This clonotype was observed many times. J is TRBJ2-7 and V is TRBV20-1, with a tentative D call TRBD2 (6 bases). CDR1 is DFQATT and CDR2 is SNEGSKA in the germline V gene (reference sequence). V shed 5 bases and J shed 4 bases, with 18 bases lying between them. The CDR3 extends over 14 amino acids. CDR3 bases: TGCAGTGCTGGACCGAGCGGGCGAGCTTACGAGCAGTACTTC. Its protein is CSAGPSGRAYEQYF.

The chain uses TRBV5-1 and TRBJ2-2; 7 positions match TRBD1. Germline CDR1 reads SGHRS; CDR2 reads YFSETQ. This CDR3 has 16 amino acids. Trimming took 2 bases from V and 6 from J; bases not matched to a gene: 10. The CDR3 loop reads CASSLTLSGTAGELFF. Here the CDR3 DNA reads TGCGCCAGCAGCTTAACCCTTTCAGGGACAGCCGGGGAGCTGTTTTTT.

This clonotype was counted between two and nine times. The rearrangement uses TRBV15 and TRBJ1-5; D ambiguous. Germline CDR1 and CDR2: LNHNV and YYDKDF (reference sequence). The V and J ends lost 7 bases and 0 bases respectively, with 13 bases between them. The CDR3 contains 15 residues. DNA for the CDR3: TGTGCCACCACCCGAGGACGGTATAGCAATCAGCCCCAGCATTTT. It yields the protein CATTRGRYSNQPQHF.

Of note for this clonotype: A read error may explain this, as a much larger clone is one base away. This chain joins TRBV29-1 and TRBJ2-2; 8 bases agree with TRBD1. V was pared by 2 bases and J by 4 bases, with 9 bases of the junction left unmatched. There are 16 residues in the CDR3. Looked up from germline, CDR1 is SQVTM and CDR2 is ANQGSEA. CDR3 DNA: TGCAGCGTTGAAATCGGACAGGGACAGAGCACCGGGGAGCTGTTTTTT. Its translation is CSVEIGQGQSTGELFF.

A few counts support this clonotype. The rearrangement uses TRBV20-1 and TRBJ1-2, with D perhaps matching TRBD1 (5 bases). This CDR3 region has 14 residues. The germline V gene has CDR1 DFQATT and CDR2 SNEGSKA (reference sequence). With 1 base removed from V and 5 bases from J, the gap between germline ends came to 14 bases. CDR3 in DNA: TGCAGTGCTAGAGCGGGGGGAGTAACATATGGCTACACCTTC. Protein: CSARAGGVTYGYTF.

This clonotype was detected only a few times. V usage is TRBV5-1 and J usage is TRBJ1-1; 7 bases align to TRBD1. The CDR3 consists of 13 residues. Per the germline V gene, CDR1 is SGHRS and CDR2 is YFSETQ. V gave up 2 bases and J gave up 4 bases; unmatched junction bases: 2. The CDR3 DNA reads TGCGCCAGCAGCTTTGAGGGGGCCACTGAAGCTTTCTTT. It specifies CASSFEGATEAFF. Based on the CDR3 plus reference TRBV5-1 and TRBJ1-1, the full variable domain is KAGVTQTPRYLIKTRGQQVTLSCSPISGHRSVSWYQQTPGQGLQFLFEYFSETQRNKGNFPGRFSGRQFSNSRSEMNVSTLELGDSALYLCASSFEGATEAFFGQGTRLTVV.

The rearrangement links TRBV28 to TRBJ1-4; 8 bases align to TRBD1. CDR3 length: 14 residues. Germline CDR1 MDHEN, CDR2 SYDVKM. With V trimmed by 5 bases and J by 7 bases, 6 bases remained unmatched. The chain's CDR3 is CASSTDRGGEKLFF. The DNA for the CDR3 is TGTGCCAGCAGTACTGACAGGGGAGGTGAAAAACTGTTTTTT.

Remarks on this clonotype: Mismatch with germline at one junction end may stem from a read error. The chain carries TRBV14 and TRBJ2-2; the D is unclear. Germline V CDR1 and CDR2: SGHDN, FVKESK. This CDR3 region has 13 residues. In DNA, the CDR3 is TGTGCCAGCAGCCAAGCGGGCACCAGGGAGCTGTTTTTT. It yields the protein CASSQAGTRELFF.

With regard to this clonotype: The final CDR3 position lacks the conserved phenylalanine or tryptophan, pointing to a likely read error. V is TRBV7-8 and J is TRBJ2-2; D is tentatively TRBD1 or TRBD2 (7 bases each). The germline CDR1 and CDR2 sequences are SGHVS and FQNEAQ. CDR3 size: 15 residues. Trimming removed 8 bases at V and 5 bases at J, with 18 bases between. CDR3 protein: CASVPGGARTGELFL. CDR3 DNA sequence: TGTGCCAGCGTGCCAGGGGGGGCGCGGACCGGGGAGCTGTTTCTT.

The chain employs TRBV2 and TRBJ1-1; D gene uncertain. Germline values: CDR1 SNHLY, CDR2 FYNNEI. CDR3 size: 13 residues. The germline V and J ends were trimmed by 1 base and 0 bases, with 3 bases remaining between them. CDR3 residues: CASSEEMNTEAFF. For the CDR3, the DNA is TGTGCCAGCAGTGAAGAAATGAACACTGAAGCTTTCTTT.

As concerns this clonotype: A much larger clone lies one base from this, so it may be a read error. The V and J genes are TRBV6-5 and TRBJ1-3; 7 nucleotides match TRBD1. The CDR3 contains 14 residues. CDR1 MNHEY and CDR2 SVGAGI come from the germline V gene. The V and J ends lost 8 bases and 4 bases, in that order; junction bases with no gene match: 8. This chain's CDR3 is CASGWGDRGNTIYF. The CDR3 region has the DNA TGTGCCAGCGGATGGGGGGACAGAGGAAACACCATATATTTT.

V and J are TRBV18 and TRBJ2-5; 10 nucleotides line up with TRBD2. The CDR3 length is 17 residues. CDR1 is KGHSH and CDR2 is LQKENI in the germline V gene. J lost 1 base, V lost 6 bases, and 11 bases had no gene match. CDR3 in DNA: TGTGCCAGCTCGGAAGGGGCTAGCGGGAGCCCCCAAGAGACCCAGTACTTC. Protein: CASSEGASGSPQETQYF. Variable domain in full (rest from reference TRBV18 and TRBJ2-5): NAGVMQNPRHLVRRRGQEARLRCSPMKGHSHVYWYRQLPEEGLKFMVYLQKENIIDESGMPKERFSAEFPKEGPSILRIQQVVRGDSAAYFCASSEGASGSPQETQYFGPGTRLLVL.

The J gene is TRBJ2-2, the V gene TRBV5-1; no firm D call. Trimming took off 0 bases at V and 5 bases at J, with 11 bases between the two ends. The CDR3 extends over 15 amino acids. CDR1 SGHRS and CDR2 YFSETQ come from the germline V gene. The CDR3, as DNA: TGCGCCAGCAGCTTGGCCGACTCCCGGACCGGGGAGCTGTTTTTT. Translated, it gives CASSLADSRTGELFF.